This T cell receptor beta chain was observed in a study of persistence of HIV-infected CD4 T cells. Study-wide background: A median of 8 years of suppressive ART preceded sampling.

The stimulus was an HIV-1 Gag 15-mer peptide pool, roughly 1 ug/peptide/mL. Responding CD4+ T cells were sorted by upregulation of both CD40 ligand and CD69. Adults with HIV-1 started suppressive ART while chronically infected. Study-level results: Compared with CD3/CD28-stimulated cells, CMV- and Gag-responding cells showed lower TCRbeta richness.

Sequencing used immunoSEQ version 4 in survey mode. Sequenced by immunoSEQ multiplex PCR; TCRdb stores in-frame clones only, minus some. The table lists under 20,000 clones, 55% to 65% of them singletons. In the case of this clone: Its target is not known.

V trimming: 1 base; J trimming: 0 bases; junction bases outside the gene matches: 10. The CDR3 has 19 residues. Germline V gene data show CDR1 as SGHRS and CDR2 as YFSETQ. This chain connects TRBV5-1 to TRBJ1-1; 12 bases are shared with TRBD1. The sequence was obtained from an adult woman with HIV who was CMV-seropositive. The source was CD4+ T cells sorted from PBMCs after roughly 17-hour stimulation, collected from a patient who received antiretroviral therapy. The CDR3 reads CASSLPGQGARRMNTEAFF. The CDR3 DNA is TGCGCCAGCAGCTTGCCGGGACAGGGGGCCAGGAGGATGAACACTGAAGCTTTCTTT.